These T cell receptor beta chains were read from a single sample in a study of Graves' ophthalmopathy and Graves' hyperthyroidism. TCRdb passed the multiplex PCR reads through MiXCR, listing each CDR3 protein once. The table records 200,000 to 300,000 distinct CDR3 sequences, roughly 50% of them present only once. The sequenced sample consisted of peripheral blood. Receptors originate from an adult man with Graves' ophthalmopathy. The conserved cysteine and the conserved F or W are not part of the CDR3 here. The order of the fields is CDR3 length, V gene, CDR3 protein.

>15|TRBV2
ASSLVKGISNTGELF
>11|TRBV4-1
ASSQGGYTEAF
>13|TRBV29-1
SVEGLQGARREQY
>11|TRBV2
ASRRTDPETQH
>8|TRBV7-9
ASSGGEAF
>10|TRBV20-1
SAEGRRGELF
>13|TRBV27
ASSSPGQGNYGYT
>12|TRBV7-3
ASSVDGDTGELF
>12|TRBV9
ASSQAGAQETQY
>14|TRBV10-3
ASSYSRTGPWGEQY
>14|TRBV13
ASSPPATGHRPEQY
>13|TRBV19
ASSPHRGTAYEQY
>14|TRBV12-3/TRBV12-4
ASRTSQGHPPYGYT
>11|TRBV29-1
SVAPGQGYGYT
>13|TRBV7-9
ANSAGQHANSPLH
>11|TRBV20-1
SASYGRYYEQY
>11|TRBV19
ASRPLGGETQY
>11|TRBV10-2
ASSILNTGELF
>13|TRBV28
ASSLPTPYNSPLH
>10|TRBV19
ASSPRVGEAF
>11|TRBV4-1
ASSHTWDTEAF
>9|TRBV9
ASPVSAEAF
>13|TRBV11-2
ASSLAGRERQPQH
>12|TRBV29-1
SVGPGQGSMGAF
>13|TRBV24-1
ATSDGPYSSRGQF
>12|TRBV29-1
SVSGQGASYEQY
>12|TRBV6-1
ASSEGGGLETQY
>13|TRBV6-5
ASSSGTSQPYEQY
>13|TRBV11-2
ASSSLTGRAYGYT
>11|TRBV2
ASSEALGQPQH
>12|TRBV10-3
ASRKGQGSYEQY
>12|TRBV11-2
ASSMRETGDGYT
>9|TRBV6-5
ATRTGNTIY
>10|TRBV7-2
ASSHGDQPQH
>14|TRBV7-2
ASSLGAGGRRNEQF
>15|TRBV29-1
SVEDGGTGTGSHEQY
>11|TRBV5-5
ASSQEGNYGYT
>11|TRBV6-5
ASRPLSSYEQY
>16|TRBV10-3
ASSYNPPWYHGNQPQH
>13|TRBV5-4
ASSLARERGYGYT
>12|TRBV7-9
ASSSTANNSPLH
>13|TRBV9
ASSVAVGPNSPLH
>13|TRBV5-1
ASRQEAGSSYEQY
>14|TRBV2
ASSGQGAGLGTEAF
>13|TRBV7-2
ASSELFGGGETQY
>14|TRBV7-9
ASSLAEGRKAYEQY
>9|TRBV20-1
SGQGTTEAF
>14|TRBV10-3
AITSGLGSGTGELF
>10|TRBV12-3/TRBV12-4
ASSPGVNEQF